This T cell receptor beta chain originates from a study of CD8 T cells in ankylosing spondylitis. Construction of TCR beta libraries was performed using quantitative 5'-RACE with molecular barcodes. TCRdb used MiXCR to reprocess the 5' RACE reads, holding one entry per CDR3 protein. The sample contains around 540,000 distinct CDR3 sequences, about 13% of which appear only once. CDR3 length: 14 residues. V lost 5 bases and J lost 1, with 15 bases in between. Germline CDR1 reads DFQATT; CDR2 reads SNEGSKA (reference sequence). This clonotype turned up a few times. Its antigen remains unidentified. Findings and limits, study-wide: A TCR beta motif made of several highly homologous variants seemed typical of ankylosing spondylitis blood. Clones linked to disease, bearing a CD8+ phenotype, were relatively rare in peripheral blood. Matched ankylosing spondylitis synovial fluid reportedly showed significant enrichment of disease-linked clones.

The chain joins TRBV20-1 to TRBJ2-7, with D tentatively TRBD1 or TRBD2 (6 bases each). This sequence was found in a male donor with ankylosing spondylitis. Sequences were obtained from blood, either unsorted or a sorted T cell fraction (not recorded which). CDR3 in amino acids: CSAPNGGRSYEQYF. CDR3 in DNA: TGCAGTGCTCCGAATGGGGGGCGTTCCTACGAGCAGTACTTC.